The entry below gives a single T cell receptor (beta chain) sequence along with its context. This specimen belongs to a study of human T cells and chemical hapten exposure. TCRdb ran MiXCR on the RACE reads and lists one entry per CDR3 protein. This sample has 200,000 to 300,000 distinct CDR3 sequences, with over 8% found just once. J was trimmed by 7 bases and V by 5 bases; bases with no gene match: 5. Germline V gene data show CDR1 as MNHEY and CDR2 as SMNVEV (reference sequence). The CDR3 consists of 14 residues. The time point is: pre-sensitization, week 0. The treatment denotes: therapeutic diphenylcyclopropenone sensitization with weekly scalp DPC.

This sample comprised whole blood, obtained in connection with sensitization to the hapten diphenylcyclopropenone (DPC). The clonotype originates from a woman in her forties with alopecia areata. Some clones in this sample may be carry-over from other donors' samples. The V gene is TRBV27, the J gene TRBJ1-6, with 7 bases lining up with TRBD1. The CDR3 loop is CASSPRQGNSPLHF. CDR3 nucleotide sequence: TGTGCCAGCAGTCCTCGACAGGGAAATTCACCCCTCCACTTT.